One and the same sample provided the 26 T cell receptor beta chains below, sequenced in a study of cytomegalovirus exposure and HLA in healthy donors. PCR was performed using 60 Vbeta and 13 Jbeta primers. Assay used: immunoSEQ multiplex PCR; TCRdb lists only in-frame clones, some missing. In the table there are roughly 97,000 clones, roughly a tenth of which are singletons. The specimen sequenced was PBMCs. The receptor source for this set is a man aged 35 to 55 in good health and CMV-seropositive.

Only a few counts were recorded for this clone. V is TRBV5-4 and J is TRBJ2-1; D is unclear. Germline V gene data show CDR1 as SGHNT and CDR2 as YYREEE (reference sequence). The CDR3 is 14 amino acids. V lost 6 bases, J lost 1 base, and 11 bases lay in between. The CDR3 spells CASTTPDSYNEQFF. CDR3 sequence (DNA): TGTGCCAGCACAACCCCAGATTCCTACAATGAGCAGTTCTTC.

This clone showed up just a few times. The V gene is TRBV30, the J gene TRBJ1-2; D uncertain. The CDR3 runs to 11 residues. Trimming shortened V by 4 bases and J by 1 base, and 4 bases separated the two germline ends. From germline, CDR1 is GTSNPN and CDR2 SVGIG (reference sequence). CDR3 sequence: CAWTVNYGYTF. The CDR3, as DNA: TGTGCCTGGACAGTTAACTATGGCTACACCTTC.

The chain links TRBV5-4 to TRBJ2-1; TRBD2 matches at 7 bases. V lost 3 bases and J lost 7; bases outside the gene matches: 10. From germline, CDR1 is SGHNT and CDR2 YYREEE (reference sequence). There are 15 residues in the CDR3. In DNA form, the CDR3 reads TGTGCCAGCAGCTCAACCCTTGGACTAGAGAATGAGCAGTTCTTC. Residues: CASSSTLGLENEQFF.

This clone was recorded a few times. Compared with germline, one end of the junction differs, possibly owing to a read error. The V call is TRBV10-3, the J call TRBJ1-2, with 8 bases matching TRBD1. The germline V gene has CDR1 ENHRY and CDR2 SYGVKD. The CDR3 runs 13 residues. The CDR3 DNA is TGTGCCATCAGGGGACAGGAGAACTATGGCTGCACCTTC. It encodes CAIRGQENYGCTF.

The chain uses TRBV7-9 and TRBJ2-6; a weak D match, TRBD1 (5 bases). Between the trimmed V and J ends, which lost 4 bases and 0 bases, there was a span of 7 bases. The CDR3 totals 15 residues. Germline CDR1 reads SEHNR; CDR2 reads FQNEAQ (reference sequence). CDR3 sequence (DNA): TGTGCCAGCAGCTCCAGGGACTCTGGGGCCAACGTCCTGACTTTC. Its translation: CASSSRDSGANVLTF.

The CDR3 loop is CASSVFGLAVETQYF. In DNA form, the CDR3 reads TGCGCCAGCAGCGTATTTGGGCTAGCGGTGGAGACCCAGTACTTC. V is TRBV4-1 and J is TRBJ2-5; 7 bases are a match to TRBD2. This CDR3 is 15 amino acids long. Germline trimming cut 5 bases from V and 5 bases from J; bases unmatched to any gene: 11. Germline V gives CDR1 MGHRA, CDR2 YSYEKL.

The rearrangement links TRBV11-3 to TRBJ1-1; D is undetermined. CDR1 SGHNT and CDR2 YENEEA come from the germline V gene. The CDR3 length is 13 residues. The V end lost 3 bases, the J end lost 7 bases, and 12 bases lay between the germline ends. CDR3 region: CASSFMSKSEAFF. In DNA form, the CDR3 reads TGTGCCAGCAGCTTTATGAGTAAGAGTGAAGCTTTCTTT.

This clone turned up a few times. V usage is TRBV6-1 and J usage is TRBJ2-7, with 12 bases identical to TRBD2. V was clipped by 11 bases and J by 6 bases; unmatched bases: 11. This CDR3 is 14 amino acids long. Germline values: CDR1 MNHNS, CDR2 SASEGT. This chain's CDR3 is CAAYGLAGYCEQYF. In DNA, the CDR3 is TGTGCCGCCTATGGACTAGCGGGATACTGCGAGCAGTACTTC.

V usage is TRBV5-8 and J usage is TRBJ1-4, with D hard to call. Germline CDR1 reads SGHTS; CDR2 reads YDEGEE. The germline V and J ends were trimmed by 2 bases and 14 bases, with 19 bases remaining between them. This CDR3 is 14 amino acids long. CDR3 residues: CASSLPTGGRELFF. For the CDR3, the DNA is TGTGCCAGCAGCTTACCGACCGGCGGGAGAGAGCTGTTTTTT. Using reference TRBV5-8 and TRBJ1-4 for the parts outside the CDR3, the full variable domain is EAGVTQSPTHLIKTRGQQATLRCSPISGHTSVYWYQQALGLGLQFLLWYDEGEERNRGNFPPRFSGRQFPNYSSELNVNALELEDSALYLCASSLPTGGRELFFGSGTQLSVL.

The chain combines TRBV27 with TRBJ1-1, with unresolved D. From germline, CDR1 is MNHEY and CDR2 SMNVEV (reference sequence). The CDR3 is 14 amino acids. Trimming took off 6 bases at V and 2 bases at J, with 13 bases between the two ends. For the CDR3, the DNA is TGTGCCAGCAGCGCTAGGTTCCGAAACACTGAAGCTTTCTTT. Its protein is CASSARFRNTEAFF.

This rearrangement joins TRBV6-1 to TRBJ1-2; no clear D gene. The CDR3 consists of 16 residues. V dropped 2 bases and J dropped 6 bases, with 19 bases sitting between them. Per the germline V gene, CDR1 is MNHNS and CDR2 is SASEGT. The CDR3 coding sequence is TGTGCCAGCAGTGAATCCAGACTCTCTTGGGGAGATGGCTACACCTTC. This encodes CASSESRLSWGDGYTF.

The chain links TRBV19 to TRBJ1-2; 8 bases line up with TRBD1. Germline V gene data show CDR1 as LNHDA and CDR2 as SQIVND (reference sequence). The length of the CDR3 is 15 residues. V lost 7 bases, J lost 4 bases, and 11 bases stayed unmatched. The CDR3 region has the DNA TGTGCCAGTAACGACCCACCGGGACAGGCCTATGGCTACACCTTC. Its translation is CASNDPPGQAYGYTF. The full variable domain, with the rest looked up from reference TRBV19 and TRBJ1-2, is DGGITQSPKYLFRKEGQNVTLSCEQNLNHDAMYWYRQDPGQGLRLIYYSQIVNDFQKGDIAEGYSVSREKKESFPLTVTSAQKNPTAFYLCASNDPPGQAYGYTFGSGTRLTVV.

The chain uses TRBV27 and TRBJ2-1, with D possibly matching TRBD1 (6 bases). The CDR3 is 18 amino acids. CDR1 is MNHEY, CDR2 SMNVEV, per germline (reference sequence). V lost 5 bases, J lost 8 bases, and 28 bases lay in between. The CDR3 region has the DNA TGTGCCAGCAGTCCCACGGGACGGGCGATCACAGGGTGGTATGAGCAGTTCTTC. Amino acids: CASSPTGRAITGWYEQFF.

This sequence joins TRBV5-1 and TRBJ2-4; D is unclear. CDR1 is SGHRS and CDR2 is YFSETQ in the germline V gene. Trimming took off 0 bases at V and 1 base at J, with 5 bases between the two ends. The CDR3 covers 14 residues. The CDR3 DNA reads as TGCGCCAGCAGCTTGGACCGGGCCAAAAACATTCAGTACTTC. This translates into CASSLDRAKNIQYF.

The chain recombines TRBV12-5 with TRBJ1-1; a possible D gene is TRBD1 (6 bases). The germline V and J ends were trimmed by 3 bases and 5 bases, with 10 bases remaining between them. Germline assignment: CDR1 LGHNT and CDR2 FRNRAP. The CDR3 is 13 amino acids. CDR3 protein: CASGFRGATEAFF. The CDR3 DNA sequence: TGTGCTAGTGGTTTTCGGGGGGCGACTGAAGCTTTCTTT.

This clone was observed a few times. The chain combines TRBV2 with TRBJ2-1, with D tentatively TRBD2 (6 bases). V lost 7 bases and J 10 bases, leaving 17 bases between the germline ends. Germline V gene sequence: CDR1 SNHLY, CDR2 FYNNEI. The CDR3 sequence is 13 residues long. The DNA for the CDR3 is TGTGCCAGCAAAGTGGGATTAGGGAGGGAGCAGTTCTTC. It is translated as CASKVGLGREQFF.

This clone showed up just a few times. The chain joins TRBV27 to TRBJ2-1; unclear D gene. Germline CDR1 and CDR2: MNHEY and SMNVEV (reference sequence). V was cut by 2 bases and J by 4 bases, with 9 bases left in between. CDR3 size: 14 residues. The CDR3 region is CASSLSGPYNEQFF. In DNA, the CDR3 is TGTGCCAGCAGTTTAAGTGGGCCTTACAATGAGCAGTTCTTC.

The genes are TRBV11-3 and TRBJ2-2, with TRBD1 matching 8 bases. Germline CDR1 SGHNT, CDR2 YENEEA. V lost 2 bases and J lost 3; bases outside the gene matches: 8. CDR3 size: 17 residues. CDR3 DNA sequence: TGTGCCAGCAGCTTACCAACAGGGGGAGGTTACACCGGGGAGCTGTTTTTT. It specifies CASSLPTGGGYTGELFF. The full variable domain, its missing parts supplied by reference TRBV11-3 and TRBJ2-2, is EAGVVQSPRYKIIEKKQPVAFWCNPISGHNTLYWYLQNLGQGPELLIRYENEEAVDDSQLPKDRFSAERLKGVDSTLKIQPAELGDSAVYLCASSLPTGGGYTGELFFGEGSRLTVL.

In its sample, this clone was seen a few times. V and J are TRBV25-1 and TRBJ1-4, with 8 bases lining up with TRBD1. The V and J ends lost 4 bases and 8 bases, in that order; junction bases with no gene match: 3. Germline loops: CDR1 MGHDK, CDR2 SYGVNS. This CDR3 is 13 amino acids long. CDR3 sequence (DNA): TGTGCCAGCAGTGGGGACAGGAGCGAAAAACTGTTTTTT. Protein: CASSGDRSEKLFF.

There are a few counts of this clone. The V gene is TRBV5-6, the J gene TRBJ2-3; 12 bases line up with TRBD2. With V trimmed by 9 bases and J by 1 base, 9 bases remained unmatched. This CDR3 contains 16 residues. Germline CDR1 and CDR2: SGHDT and YYEEEE. The CDR3 DNA is TGTGCCACCAGGACTAGCGGGAATCCGCGCACAGATACGCAGTATTTT. Translated, it gives CATRTSGNPRTDTQYF.

This clone was counted between two and nine times. The chain carries TRBV9 and TRBJ1-5; D call uncertain. The CDR3 is 15 residues long. V was pared by 3 bases and J by 2 bases, with 12 bases between. Germline loops: CDR1 SGDLS, CDR2 YYNGEE. CDR3 nucleotides: TGTGCCAGCAGCGAGGCGGGTGGGCGCAATCAGCCCCAGCATTTT. Protein product: CASSEAGGRNQPQHF.

The rearrangement uses TRBV28 and TRBJ2-7, with no clear D. The CDR3 has 11 amino acids. Looked up from germline, CDR1 is MDHEN and CDR2 is SYDVKM. V gave up 10 bases and J gave up 3 bases, with 10 bases separating them. CDR3: CATKQNYEQYF. CDR3 DNA sequence: TGTGCCACCAAACAGAACTACGAGCAGTACTTC. Full variable domain (remainder filled in from reference TRBV28 and TRBJ2-7): DVKVTQSSRYLVKRTGEKVFLECVQDMDHENMFWYRQDPGLGLRLIYFSYDVKMKEKGDIPEGYSVSREKKERFSLILESASTNQTSMYLCATKQNYEQYFGPGTRLTVT.

This clone was seen a few times. This chain joins TRBV30 and TRBJ2-7, with 11 bases aligning to TRBD2. J lost 2 bases, V lost 5 bases, and 14 bases had no gene match. Germline values: CDR1 GTSNPN, CDR2 SVGIG (reference sequence). This CDR3 has 17 residues. CDR3 DNA: TGTGCCTGGTCTAAAATCGTAACTAGCGGGGGACCCTACGAGCAGTACTTC. Translation gives CAWSKIVTSGGPYEQYF.

The chain has TRBV11-3 and TRBJ2-7, with D possibly matching TRBD1 (6 bases). V was pared by 0 bases and J by 12 bases, with 12 bases between. The CDR3 totals 12 residues. CDR1 and CDR2 from the germline V gene are SGHNT and YENEEA. The CDR3 DNA reads TGTGCCAGCAGCTTAGACGTCGGACAGCGGTACTTC. Its translation is CASSLDVGQRYF.

V is TRBV28 and J is TRBJ2-5; weak D call: TRBD2 (5 bases). This CDR3 has 14 residues. Germline CDR1 and CDR2: MDHEN and SYDVKM. The V gene lost 2 bases and the J gene lost 1 base, with 8 bases spanning the gap. The CDR3 reads CASSLRDAQETQYF. CDR3 DNA sequence: TGTGCCAGCAGTTTACGGGATGCCCAAGAGACCCAGTACTTC.

The genes are TRBV6-5 and TRBJ1-2, with D possibly being TRBD1 (6 bases). The CDR3 has 15 amino acids. Germline lookup yields CDR1 MNHEY and CDR2 SVGAGI. V was pared by 2 bases and J by 3 bases, with 13 bases between. CDR3 DNA: TGTGCCAGCAGTTACAGCGGGGGCCCCCACTATGGCTACACCTTC. Protein: CASSYSGGPHYGYTF.